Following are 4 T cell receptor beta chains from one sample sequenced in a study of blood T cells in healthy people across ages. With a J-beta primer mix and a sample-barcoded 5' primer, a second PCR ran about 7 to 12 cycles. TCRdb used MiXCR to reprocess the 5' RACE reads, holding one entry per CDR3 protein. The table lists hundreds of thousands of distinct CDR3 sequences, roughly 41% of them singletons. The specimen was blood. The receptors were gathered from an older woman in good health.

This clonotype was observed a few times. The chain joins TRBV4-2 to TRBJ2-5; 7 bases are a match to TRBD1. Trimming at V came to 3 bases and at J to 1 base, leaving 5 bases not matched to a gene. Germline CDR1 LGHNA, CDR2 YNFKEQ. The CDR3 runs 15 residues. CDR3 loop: CASSHSDRAQETQYF. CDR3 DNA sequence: TGTGCCAGCAGCCACTCCGACAGGGCCCAAGAGACCCAGTACTTC.

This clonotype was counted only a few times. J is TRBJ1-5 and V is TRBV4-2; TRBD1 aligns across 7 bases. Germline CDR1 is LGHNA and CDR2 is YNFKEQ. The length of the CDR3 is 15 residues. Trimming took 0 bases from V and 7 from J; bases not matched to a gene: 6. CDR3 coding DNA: TGTGCCAGCAGCCAAGATCGACAGGGTGCCCAGCCCCAGCATTTT. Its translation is CASSQDRQGAQPQHF.

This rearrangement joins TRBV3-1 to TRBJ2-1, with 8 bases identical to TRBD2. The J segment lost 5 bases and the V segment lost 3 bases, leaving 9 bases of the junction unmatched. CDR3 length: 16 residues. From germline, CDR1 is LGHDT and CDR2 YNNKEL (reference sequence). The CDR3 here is CASSHIAGGADNEQFF. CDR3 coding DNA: TGTGCCAGCAGCCATATCGCCGGGGGGGCTGACAATGAGCAGTTCTTC.

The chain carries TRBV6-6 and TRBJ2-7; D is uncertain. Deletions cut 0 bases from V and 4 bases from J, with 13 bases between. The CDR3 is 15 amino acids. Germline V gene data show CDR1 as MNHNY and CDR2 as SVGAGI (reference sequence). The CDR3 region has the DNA TGTGCCAGCAGTTACTCGAAATTGTCGGAATACGAGCAGTACTTC. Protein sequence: CASSYSKLSEYEQYF.